This TCR beta chain was retrieved from a study of post-analysis software for immune sequencing data. Study details: Included courses were relapsing-remitting and secondary progressive multiple sclerosis; progressive-relapsing multiple sclerosis was also included. Study-wide results and caveats: By F measure, samples from a shared preparation batch strongly co-clustered. For normalized Chao1 diversity, multiple sclerosis patients scored significantly lower than controls did.

There are a few counts of this clonotype. Its specificity is unknown. Sequencing libraries made from TCR beta cDNA carried unique molecular identifiers. Some 540,000 cDNA molecules were obtained from 1 to 10 million T cells. A single record per CDR3 protein comes from TCRdb applying MiXCR to the PCR reads. The sample has 750,000 to 900,000 distinct CDR3 sequences; around 46% are singletons. The TCR sequence derives from a girl between 10 and 17 years old with multiple sclerosis. Sample: blood.

CDR3 loop: CASSYSSGYNEQFF. The CDR3 DNA is TGTGCCAGCAGTTACTCGAGTGGTTACAATGAGCAGTTCTTC. The chain is built from TRBV6-6 and TRBJ2-1, with D hard to call. The germline gives CDR1 MNHNY, CDR2 SVGAGI (reference sequence). This CDR3 has 14 residues. V was trimmed by 0 bases and J by 4 bases, leaving 7 bases between them.